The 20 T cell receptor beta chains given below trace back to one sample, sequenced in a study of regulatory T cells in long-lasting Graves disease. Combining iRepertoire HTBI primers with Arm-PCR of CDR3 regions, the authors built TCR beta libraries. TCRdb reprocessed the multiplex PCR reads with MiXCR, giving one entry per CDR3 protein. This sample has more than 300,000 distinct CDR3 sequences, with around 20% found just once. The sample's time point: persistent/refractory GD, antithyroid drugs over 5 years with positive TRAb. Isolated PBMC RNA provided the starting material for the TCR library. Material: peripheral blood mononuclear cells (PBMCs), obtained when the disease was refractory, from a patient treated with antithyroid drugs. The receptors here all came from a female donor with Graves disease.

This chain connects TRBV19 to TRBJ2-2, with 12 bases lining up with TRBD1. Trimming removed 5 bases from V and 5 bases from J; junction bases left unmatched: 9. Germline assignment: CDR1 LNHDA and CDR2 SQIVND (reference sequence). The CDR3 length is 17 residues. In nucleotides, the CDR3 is TGTGCCAGTAGTGGTCCGGGACAGGGGGCGGAAACCGGGGAGCTGTTTTTT. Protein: CASSGPGQGAETGELFF. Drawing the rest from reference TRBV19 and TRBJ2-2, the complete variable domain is DGGITQSPKYLFRKEGQNVTLSCEQNLNHDAMYWYRQDPGQGLRLIYYSQIVNDFQKGDIAEGYSVSREKKESFPLTVTSAQKNPTAFYLCASSGPGQGAETGELFFGEGSRLTVL.

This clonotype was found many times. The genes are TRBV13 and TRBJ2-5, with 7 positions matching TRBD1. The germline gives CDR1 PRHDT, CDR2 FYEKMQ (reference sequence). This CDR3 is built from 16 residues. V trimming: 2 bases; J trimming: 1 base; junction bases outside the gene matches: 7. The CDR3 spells CASSLREGGPQETQYF. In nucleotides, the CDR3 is TGTGCCAGCAGCTTACGGGAAGGGGGCCCCCAAGAGACCCAGTACTTC.

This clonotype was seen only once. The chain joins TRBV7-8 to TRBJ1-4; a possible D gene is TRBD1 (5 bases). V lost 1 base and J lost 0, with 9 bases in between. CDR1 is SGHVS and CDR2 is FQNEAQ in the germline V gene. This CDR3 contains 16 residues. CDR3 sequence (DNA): TGTGCCAGCAGCTTAGGACAGTTTGCAACTAATGAAAAACTGTTTTTT. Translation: CASSLGQFATNEKLFF.

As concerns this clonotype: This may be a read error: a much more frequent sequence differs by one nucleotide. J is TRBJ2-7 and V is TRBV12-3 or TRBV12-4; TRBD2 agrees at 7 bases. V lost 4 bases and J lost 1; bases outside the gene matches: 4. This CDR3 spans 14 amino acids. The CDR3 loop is CASSWTSDSYEQYF. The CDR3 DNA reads TGTGCCAGCAGTTGGACTAGTGATTCCTACGAGCAGTACTTC.

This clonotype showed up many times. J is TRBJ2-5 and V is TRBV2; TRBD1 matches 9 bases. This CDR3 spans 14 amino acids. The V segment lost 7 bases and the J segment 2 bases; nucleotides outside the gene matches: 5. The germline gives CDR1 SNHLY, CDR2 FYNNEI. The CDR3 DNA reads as TGTGCCAGCAATACCGGGACAGGGCAAGAGACCCAGTACTTC. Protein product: CASNTGTGQETQYF. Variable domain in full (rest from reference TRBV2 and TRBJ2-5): EPEVTQTPSHQVTQMGQEVILRCVPISNHLYFYWYRQILGQKVEFLVSFYNNEISEKSEIFDDQFSVERPDGSNFTLKIRSTKLEDSAMYFCASNTGTGQETQYFGPGTRLLVL.

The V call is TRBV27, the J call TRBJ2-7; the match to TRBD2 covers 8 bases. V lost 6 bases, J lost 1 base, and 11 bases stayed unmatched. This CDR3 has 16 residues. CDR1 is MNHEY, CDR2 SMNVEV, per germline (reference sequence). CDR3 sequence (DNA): TGTGCCAGCAGCCCGAGTAGCGGGGAATTATCCTACGAGCAGTACTTC. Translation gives CASSPSSGELSYEQYF.

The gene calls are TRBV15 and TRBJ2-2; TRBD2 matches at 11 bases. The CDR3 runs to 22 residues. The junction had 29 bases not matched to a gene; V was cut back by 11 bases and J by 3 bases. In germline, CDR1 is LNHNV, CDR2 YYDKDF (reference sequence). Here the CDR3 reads CAAIIRPKGLADWREDTGELFF. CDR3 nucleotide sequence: TGTGCCGCCATCATCCGCCCGAAGGGACTAGCGGATTGGAGGGAGGACACCGGGGAGCTGTTTTTT.

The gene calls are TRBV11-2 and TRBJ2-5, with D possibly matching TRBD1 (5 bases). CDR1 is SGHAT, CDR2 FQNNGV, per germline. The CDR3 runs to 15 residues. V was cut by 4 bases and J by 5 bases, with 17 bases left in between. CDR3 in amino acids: CASSSAQGWTETQYF. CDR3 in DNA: TGTGCCAGCAGCTCGGCTCAGGGTTGGACGGAGACCCAGTACTTC. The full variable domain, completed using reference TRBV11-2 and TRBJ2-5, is EAGVAQSPRYKIIEKRQSVAFWCNPISGHATLYWYQQILGQGPKLLIQFQNNGVVDDSQLPKDRFSAERLKGVDSTLKIQPAKLEDSAVYLCASSSAQGWTETQYFGPGTRLLVL.

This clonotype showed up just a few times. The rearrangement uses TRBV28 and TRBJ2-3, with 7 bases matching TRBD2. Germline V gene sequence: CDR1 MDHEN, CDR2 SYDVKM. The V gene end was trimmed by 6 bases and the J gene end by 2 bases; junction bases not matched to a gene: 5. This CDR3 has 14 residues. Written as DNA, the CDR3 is TGTGCCAGCAGGCTTGGGACTAACACAGATACGCAGTATTTT. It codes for CASRLGTNTDTQYF.

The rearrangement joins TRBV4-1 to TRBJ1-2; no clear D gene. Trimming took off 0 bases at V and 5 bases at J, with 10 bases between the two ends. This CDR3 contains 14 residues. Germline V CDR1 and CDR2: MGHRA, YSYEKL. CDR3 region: CASSQDWVDYGYTF. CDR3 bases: TGCGCCAGCAGCCAAGATTGGGTTGATTATGGCTACACCTTC.

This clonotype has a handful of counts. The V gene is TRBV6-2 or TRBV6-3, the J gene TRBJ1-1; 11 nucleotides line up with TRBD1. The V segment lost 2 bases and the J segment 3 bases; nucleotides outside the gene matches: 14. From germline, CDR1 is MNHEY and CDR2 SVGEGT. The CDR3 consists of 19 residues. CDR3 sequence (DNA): TGTGCCAGCAGTTACGCGACGCCTTGGGACAGGGGGGTCGACACTGAAGCTTTCTTT. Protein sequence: CASSYATPWDRGVDTEAFF.

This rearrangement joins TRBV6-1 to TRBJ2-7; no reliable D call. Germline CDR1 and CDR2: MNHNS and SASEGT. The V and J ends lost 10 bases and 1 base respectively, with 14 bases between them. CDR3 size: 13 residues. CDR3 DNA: TGTGCCACACAATCGGCGGCGTCCTACGAGCAGTACTTC. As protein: CATQSAASYEQYF.

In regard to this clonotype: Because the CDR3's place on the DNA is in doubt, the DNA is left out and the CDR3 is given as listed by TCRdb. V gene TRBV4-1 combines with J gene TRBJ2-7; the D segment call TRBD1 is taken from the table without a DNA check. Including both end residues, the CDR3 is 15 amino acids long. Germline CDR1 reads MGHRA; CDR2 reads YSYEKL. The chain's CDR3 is CASSQVGQGAYEQYF.

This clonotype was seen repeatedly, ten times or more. CDR3 in DNA: TGCAGCGTTGTGTTGCCTAACTATGGCTACACCTTC. Its translation: CSVVLPNYGYTF. The chain uses TRBV29-1 and TRBJ1-2, with D unclear. The CDR3 is 12 residues long. V lost 4 bases and J lost 0, with 6 bases in between. CDR1 SQVTM and CDR2 ANQGSEA come from the germline V gene.

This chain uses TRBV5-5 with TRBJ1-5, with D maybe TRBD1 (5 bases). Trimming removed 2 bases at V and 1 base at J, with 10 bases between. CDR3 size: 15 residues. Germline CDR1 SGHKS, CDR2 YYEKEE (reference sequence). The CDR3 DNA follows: TGTGCCAGCAGCTTTGGGGGGTTGAGCAATCAGCCCCAGCATTTT. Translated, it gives CASSFGGLSNQPQHF.

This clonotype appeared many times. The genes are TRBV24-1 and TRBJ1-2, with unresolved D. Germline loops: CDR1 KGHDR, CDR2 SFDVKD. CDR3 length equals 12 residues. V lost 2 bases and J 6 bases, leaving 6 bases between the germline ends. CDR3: CATSDYRHGYTF. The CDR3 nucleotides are TGTGCCACCAGTGATTACCGTCATGGCTACACCTTC.

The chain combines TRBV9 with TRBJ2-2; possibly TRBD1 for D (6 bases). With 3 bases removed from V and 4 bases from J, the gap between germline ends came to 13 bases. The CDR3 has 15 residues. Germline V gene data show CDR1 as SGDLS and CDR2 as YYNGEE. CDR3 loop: CASSETGHLTGELFF. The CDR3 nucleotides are TGTGCCAGCAGCGAGACGGGACACCTCACCGGGGAGCTGTTTTTT.

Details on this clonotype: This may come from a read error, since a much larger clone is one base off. The CDR3 sequence is CAISDLGMRTGSYEQHF. The CDR3 bases are TGTGCCATCAGTGACCTGGGGATGCGGACAGGGTCCTACGAGCAGCACTTC. V usage is TRBV6-1 and J usage is TRBJ2-7; 8 bases line up with TRBD1. This CDR3 is built from 17 residues. In germline, CDR1 is MNHNS, CDR2 SASEGT.

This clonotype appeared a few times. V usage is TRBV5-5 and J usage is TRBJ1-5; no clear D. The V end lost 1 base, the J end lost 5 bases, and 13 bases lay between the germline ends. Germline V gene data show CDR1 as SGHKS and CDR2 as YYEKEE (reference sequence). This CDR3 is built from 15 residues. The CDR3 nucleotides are TGTGCCAGCAGCTTGCGAGAAGGGATGTATCAGCCCCAGCATTTT. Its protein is CASSLREGMYQPQHF.

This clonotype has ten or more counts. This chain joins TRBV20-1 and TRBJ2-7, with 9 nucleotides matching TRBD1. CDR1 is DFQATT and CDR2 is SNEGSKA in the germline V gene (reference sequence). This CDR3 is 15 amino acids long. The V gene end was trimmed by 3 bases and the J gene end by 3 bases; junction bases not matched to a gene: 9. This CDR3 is CSARLPGQGGYEQYF. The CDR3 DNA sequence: TGCAGTGCTAGGTTGCCGGGACAGGGAGGCTACGAGCAGTACTTC.